This TCR beta chain was documented in a study of T-cell memory formation after mild COVID-19. Study context: Across donors, TCR clusters were largely donor specific.

Study-wide findings and caveats: Clones from the second wave (peaking day 37) had unconfirmed SARS-CoV-2 specificity.

A word on this clonotype: Its antigen is not identified.

TCRdb analysed the 5' RACE reads with MiXCR anew, one entry per CDR3 protein. The sample records hundreds of thousands of distinct CDR3 sequences, around 28% being singletons. CDR1 and CDR2 (germline): LGHDT, YNNKEL (reference sequence). The V end was cut by 1 base, the J end by 1 base, with 13 bases between. The length of the CDR3 is 17 residues. The chain carries TRBV3-1 and TRBJ2-2; no reliable D call. This TCR came from an adult woman who had mild COVID-19 (a few samples of this study predate the infection). Cell type and time point are not known. Sequencing was carried out using PBMCs or a T cell subset sorted from them (not recorded which). CDR3 sequence: CASSQARGWVNTGELFF. CDR3 DNA sequence: TGTGCCAGCAGCCAAGCCCGAGGCTGGGTGAACACCGGGGAGCTGTTTTTT.